Shown below are 7 T cell receptor beta chains from a single sample sequenced in a study of tumor-infiltrating lymphocytes in localized non-small cell lung cancer. Method: immunoSEQ multiplex PCR; TCRdb's copy keeps in-frame clones and lacks some. The data hold approximately 21,000 clones, with around 80% observed a single time. The sequencing sample was made of lung tumor tissue. The receptors here all came from a human donor with non-small cell lung cancer.

The chain combines TRBV19 with TRBJ1-5; D remains unclear. V was trimmed by 6 bases and J by 6 bases, leaving 12 bases between them. This CDR3 has 13 residues. From germline, CDR1 is LNHDA and CDR2 SQIVND (reference sequence). The CDR3 reads CASSSRKGQPQHF. In DNA form, the CDR3 reads TGTGCCAGTAGCTCGAGGAAGGGTCAGCCCCAGCATTTT.

This clone has just one count. The J gene is TRBJ2-5, the V gene TRBV7-9; 8 nucleotides align to TRBD2. The CDR3 sequence is 15 residues long. Trimming cost V 5 bases and J 1 base; bases outside gene matches: 6. The germline gives CDR1 SEHNR, CDR2 FQNEAQ (reference sequence). CDR3 in DNA: TGTGCCAGCAGCCTCGGGGGGGGATTCCAAGAGACCCAGTACTTC. Translation: CASSLGGGFQETQYF.

This CDR3 is CSVELVSYNEQFF. CDR3 sequence (DNA): TGCAGCGTTGAACTAGTGTCCTACAATGAGCAGTTCTTC. The rearrangement uses TRBV29-1 and TRBJ2-1; D unresolved. V lost 2 bases and J lost 1, with 6 bases in between. The CDR3 extends over 13 amino acids. Germline V gene sequence: CDR1 SQVTM, CDR2 ANQGSEA.

V gene TRBV5-4 combines with J gene TRBJ2-7; D not resolved. Germline lookup yields CDR1 SGHNT and CDR2 YYREEE (reference sequence). There are 14 residues in the CDR3. The ends were cut back, 5 bases at V and 0 bases at J, with 12 bases in the middle. The CDR3, as DNA: TGTGCCAGCAGGTTCCAATGGGACTCCTACGAGCAGTACTTC. The encoded protein is CASRFQWDSYEQYF.

The chain recombines TRBV5-4 with TRBJ2-3; TRBD2 matches 7 bases. The CDR3 runs to 14 residues. Trimming cost V 10 bases and J 2 bases; bases outside gene matches: 10. Germline-derived CDR1 and CDR2 are SGHNT and YYREEE (reference sequence). CDR3 residues: CAPGGGASTDTQYF. As DNA, the CDR3 is TGTGCCCCGGGGGGAGGGGCCTCCACAGATACGCAGTATTTT.

Only a few counts were recorded for this clone. This chain uses TRBV29-1 with TRBJ2-1; D not certain. Germline CDR1 SQVTM, CDR2 ANQGSEA. The V and J ends lost 5 bases and 4 bases respectively, with 12 bases between them. The CDR3 is 13 amino acids. DNA of the CDR3: TGCAGCGTTACCGCGACCAATTACAATGAGCAGTTCTTC. Its protein is CSVTATNYNEQFF.

This rearrangement joins TRBV29-1 to TRBJ2-1; 7 bases are a match to TRBD1. With V trimmed by 8 bases and J by 4 bases, 5 bases remained unmatched. CDR1 and CDR2 from the germline V gene are SQVTM and ANQGSEA. This CDR3 comprises 12 residues. The CDR3 sequence: CSLTGSYNEQFF. In DNA form, the CDR3 reads TGCAGCTTGACAGGGTCGTACAATGAGCAGTTCTTC.